The subject of this entry is one TCR beta chain. The source of the sample is a study of blood T cell repertoires in COVID-19. Assay used: immunoSEQ multiplex PCR; TCRdb lists only in-frame clones, some missing. The sample contains around 50,000 clones, approximately 88% of which appear only once. V dropped 5 bases and J dropped 0 bases, with 12 bases sitting between them. Per the germline V gene, CDR1 is KGHSH and CDR2 is LQKENI. The CDR3 spans 15 residues. The chain combines TRBV18 with TRBJ2-3; no clear D. The TCR comes from a human donor in a cohort sampled during active COVID-19. Sequenced sample: peripheral blood. The CDR3 loop reads CASSTRVPSTDTQYF. In DNA form, the CDR3 reads TGTGCCAGCTCAACCCGGGTTCCTAGCACAGATACGCAGTATTTT.